This TCR beta chain is from a study of CD8 T cells in ankylosing spondylitis. Points on this clonotype: Its antigen is not identified.

Quantitative molecular-barcoded 5'-RACE generated the TCR beta libraries. TCRdb used MiXCR to reprocess the 5' RACE reads, holding one entry per CDR3 protein. The sample holds 300,000 to 350,000 distinct CDR3 sequences; over 12% are singletons and the top ten take around 0.99%. Broader study findings: What seemed typical of ankylosing spondylitis blood was a TCR beta motif built from several highly homologous variants. Clones tied to disease were said to be significantly enriched in matched ankylosing spondylitis synovial fluid. Earlier studies detected some motif variants in reactive arthritis synovial fluid and blood.

Losses at the gene ends were 2 bases for V and 4 bases for J; bases not matched to a gene: 6. CDR1 and CDR2 from the germline V gene are MNHEY and SMNVEV (reference sequence). The CDR3 is 15 residues long. The receptor's source is a male donor with ankylosing spondylitis or in good health (not recorded which). The rearrangement links TRBV27 to TRBJ2-3; 7 bases line up with TRBD2. The material sequenced was blood, either unsorted or a sorted T cell fraction (not recorded which). In DNA form, the CDR3 reads TGTGCCAGCAGTTTACATGCGGGGGTAGCAGATACGCAGTATTTT. Amino acid sequence: CASSLHAGVADTQYF.